The 16 T cell receptor beta chains below all came from one sample that was sequenced in a study of T cell repertoires in cytomegalovirus infection. In TCRdb, the reads were re-called with MiXCR into one record per CDR3 protein. The table includes a few hundred thousand distinct CDR3 sequences, more than 15% detected once. What was sequenced was CD8+ T cells from PBMCs. These receptors were taken from a human donor in good health (CMV status not recorded). Some clones in this sample may be carry-over from other donors' samples.

The sample holds many counts of this clonotype. V and J are TRBV7-9 and TRBJ2-5; TRBD1 matches 10 bases. The CDR3 spans 14 residues. Germline values: CDR1 SEHNR, CDR2 FQNEAQ (reference sequence). J gave up 4 bases and V 5 bases, and 4 bases lay outside the gene matches. CDR3 nucleotide sequence: TGTGCCAGCAGCACCGGACAGGGGGGAGAGACCCAGTACTTC. Its translation is CASSTGQGGETQYF.

The table lists this clonotype with a few counts. This chain uses TRBV27 with TRBJ1-5; D not resolved. The CDR3 contains 14 residues. Germline CDR1 reads MNHEY; CDR2 reads SMNVEV (reference sequence). V lost 8 bases to trimming and J lost 12 bases, with 23 bases between them. DNA for the CDR3: TGTGCCAGCGGACTCCCCCGACCGGCCGGAGACCAGCATTTT. This codes for CASGLPRPAGDQHF.

The chain couples TRBV7-6 to TRBJ2-1; the D is unclear. The ends were cut back, 3 bases at V and 2 bases at J, with 5 bases in the middle. The CDR3 is 13 residues long. Germline values: CDR1 SGHVS, CDR2 FNYEAQ. The DNA of the CDR3 is TGTGCCAGCAGCTTGATAACCTACAATGAGCAGTTCTTC. Protein: CASSLITYNEQFF.

This clonotype came up a few times. The V gene is TRBV7-9, the J gene TRBJ1-4, with TRBD1 matching 10 bases. This CDR3 is built from 19 residues. Germline V gives CDR1 SEHNR, CDR2 FQNEAQ (reference sequence). J was trimmed by 8 bases and V by 3 bases; bases with no gene match: 18. CDR3 region: CASSFLKPGQGPRGEKLFF. DNA of the CDR3: TGTGCCAGCAGCTTCCTAAAACCGGGACAGGGGCCGCGCGGGGAAAAACTGTTTTTT.

V gene TRBV11-1 combines with J gene TRBJ2-7, with 7 bases that match TRBD1. CDR3 length: 16 amino acids. Germline V lookup: CDR1 SGHAT, CDR2 FQDESV (reference sequence). J was trimmed by 5 bases and V by 3 bases; bases with no gene match: 13. CDR3 DNA: TGTGCCAGCAGCTTCGATACCGGGACAGAGGGTCACGAGCAGTACTTC. Translated: CASSFDTGTEGHEQYF.

The sample holds many counts of this clonotype. The V call is TRBV7-9, the J call TRBJ2-7; D perhaps matches TRBD2 (5 bases). The V end was cut by 4 bases, the J end by 7 bases, with 23 bases between. Germline CDR1 SEHNR, CDR2 FQNEAQ (reference sequence). This CDR3 region has 16 residues. CDR3 in DNA: TGTGCCAGCAGCTCATCAGGACCCGGCGGTCCGGGGGAGCAGTACTTC. It encodes CASSSSGPGGPGEQYF. Full variable domain (missing parts from reference TRBV7-9 and TRBJ2-7): DTGVSQNPRHKITKRGQNVTFRCDPISEHNRLYWYRQTLGQGPEFLTYFQNEAQLEKSRLLSDRFSAERPKGSFSTLEIQRTEQGDSAMYLCASSSSGPGGPGEQYFGPGTRLTVT.

This clonotype was observed many times. This chain uses TRBV7-8 with TRBJ2-1; D is uncertain. Germline V gene data show CDR1 as SGHVS and CDR2 as FQNEAQ. V lost 1 base and J lost 3, with 16 bases in between. The CDR3 sequence is 17 residues long. This CDR3 reads CASSLVTTLDGYNEQFF. The CDR3, as DNA: TGTGCCAGCAGCTTAGTTACGACCCTGGACGGCTACAATGAGCAGTTCTTC.

This clonotype was recorded a few times. The chain uses TRBV7-9 and TRBJ2-6; possibly TRBD2 for D (5 bases). CDR1 is SEHNR, CDR2 FQNEAQ, per germline (reference sequence). V was shortened by 5 bases and J by 4 bases, with 15 bases between the two germline ends. This CDR3 has 16 residues. The CDR3 DNA follows: TGTGCCAGCAGCCCGCTAGCTGATAAGGGGGCCAACGTCCTGACTTTC. Translating gives CASSPLADKGANVLTF.

This clonotype was detected many times. This chain links TRBV7-6 with TRBJ2-7; D not resolved. The germline V and J ends were trimmed by 4 bases and 2 bases, with 12 bases remaining between them. This CDR3 comprises 14 residues. Germline V gene sequence: CDR1 SGHVS, CDR2 FNYEAQ. The CDR3 loop reads CASSSLTQPYEQYF. As DNA, the CDR3 is TGTGCCAGCAGCTCCCTTACCCAGCCCTACGAGCAGTACTTC.

A few counts support this clonotype. CDR3 DNA sequence: TGTGCCAGCAGTATCAGCGGGGGAGAAGAGACCCAGTACTTC. Translated: CASSISGGEETQYF. The chain is built from TRBV7-9 and TRBJ2-5, with TRBD2 identical over 8 bases. From germline, CDR1 is SEHNR and CDR2 FQNEAQ (reference sequence). The CDR3 covers 14 residues. V dropped 6 bases and J dropped 3; count of bases not matched to a gene: 6.

This clonotype appeared a few times. This rearrangement joins TRBV6-2 or TRBV6-3 to TRBJ1-1, with D perhaps TRBD1 (5 bases). The germline V gene encodes CDR1 MNHEY and CDR2 SVGEGT. Trimming took 0 bases from V and 3 from J, leaving 14 bases between them. The CDR3 is 16 residues long. The CDR3 loop is CASSYSPQQEYTEAFF. The CDR3 DNA reads as TGTGCCAGCAGTTACTCGCCCCAACAGGAGTACACTGAAGCTTTCTTT.

This chain uses TRBV28 with TRBJ2-7; TRBD1 is a possible D gene (5 bases). CDR3 length: 15 residues. Germline CDR1 MDHEN, CDR2 SYDVKM. The V gene lost 2 bases and the J gene lost 2 bases, with 13 bases spanning the gap. The DNA for the CDR3 is TGTGCCAGCAGTTTAATGGATTGGACACCCTACGAGCAGTACTTC. Translated: CASSLMDWTPYEQYF.

This clonotype showed up just a few times. The chain has TRBV15 and TRBJ2-1, with 11 bases lining up with TRBD2. Germline V gene sequence: CDR1 LNHNV, CDR2 YYDKDF (reference sequence). CDR3 length: 15 residues. V lost 9 bases and J lost 7; bases outside the gene matches: 11. In DNA, the CDR3 is TGTGCCACGGGCCGAGGGACTAGCGGCCTGAATGAGCAGTTCTTC. Translated, it gives CATGRGTSGLNEQFF. Full variable domain (outside the CDR3, taken from reference TRBV15 and TRBJ2-1): DAMVIQNPRYQVTQFGKPVTLSCSQTLNHNVMYWYQQKSSQAPKLLFHYYDKDFNNEADTPDNFQSRRPNTSFCFLDIRSPGLGDTAMYLCATGRGTSGLNEQFFGPGTRLTVL.

This clonotype was recorded once. V and J are TRBV20-1 and TRBJ1-4; D is unclear. Trimming took off 6 bases at V and 0 bases at J, with 11 bases between the two ends. The CDR3 contains 14 residues. CDR1 DFQATT and CDR2 SNEGSKA come from the germline V gene (reference sequence). CDR3 amino acids: CSAQLLATNEKLFF. CDR3 DNA sequence: TGCAGTGCCCAGCTCCTGGCAACTAATGAAAAACTGTTTTTT.

The chain links TRBV2 to TRBJ2-4; either TRBD1 or TRBD2 may fit D (5 bases each). CDR3 size: 12 residues. Deletions cut 7 bases from V and 8 bases from J, with 12 bases between. Germline loops: CDR1 SNHLY, CDR2 FYNNEI. The CDR3 DNA reads as TGTGCCAGCATCGGGACGGTGGACATTCAGTACTTC. It yields the protein CASIGTVDIQYF.

This clonotype came up a few times. The chain recombines TRBV11-3 with TRBJ1-1, with D possibly matching TRBD1 (5 bases). The germline CDR1 and CDR2 sequences are SGHNT and YENEEA. V lost 3 bases and J lost 8, with 22 bases in between. The CDR3 loop spans 16 amino acids. The CDR3 DNA follows: TGTGCCAGCAGCTTGGGGGGTTCTGTCGGAACGCAAGAAGCTTTCTTT. Encoded protein: CASSLGGSVGTQEAFF.